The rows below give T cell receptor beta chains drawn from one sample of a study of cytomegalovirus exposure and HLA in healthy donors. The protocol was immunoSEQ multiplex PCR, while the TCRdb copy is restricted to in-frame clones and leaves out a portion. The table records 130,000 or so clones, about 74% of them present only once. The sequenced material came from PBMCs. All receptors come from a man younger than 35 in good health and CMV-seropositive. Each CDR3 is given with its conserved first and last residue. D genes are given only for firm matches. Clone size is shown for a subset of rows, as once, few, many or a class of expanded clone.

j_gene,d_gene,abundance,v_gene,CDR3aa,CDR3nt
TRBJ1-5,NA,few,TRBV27,CASRISGRGRQPQHF,TGTGCCAGCAGGATATCTGGCAGGGGACGTCAGCCCCAGCATTTT
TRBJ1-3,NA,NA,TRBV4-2,CASSTGLNAVPIYF,TGTGCCAGCAGCACGGGACTTAATGCCGTCCCCATATATTTT
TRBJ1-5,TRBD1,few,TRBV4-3,CASSLQTGTAQPQHF,TGCGCCAGCAGCCTCCAGACAGGGACGGCTCAGCCCCAGCATTTT
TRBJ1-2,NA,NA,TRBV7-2,CASSLATKYGYTF,TGTGCCAGCAGCTTAGCGACAAAATATGGCTACACCTTC
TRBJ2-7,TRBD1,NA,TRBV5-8,CASSPRDRDTYEQYF,TGTGCCAGCAGCCCCCGGGACAGGGACACCTACGAGCAGTACTTC
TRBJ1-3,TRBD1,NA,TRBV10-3,CAISPGTALSGNTIYF,TGTGCCATCAGTCCCGGGACAGCCCTCTCTGGAAACACCATATATTTT
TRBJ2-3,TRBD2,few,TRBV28,CASSPLLAGEWDTQYF,TGTGCCAGCAGTCCACTACTAGCGGGAGAATGGGATACGCAGTATTTT
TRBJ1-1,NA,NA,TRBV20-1,CSPRVNTEAFF,TGCAGTCCCAGGGTGAACACTGAAGCTTTCTTT
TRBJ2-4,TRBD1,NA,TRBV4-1,CASSQVGQGGNIQYF,TGCGCCAGCAGCCAAGTAGGACAGGGTGGGAACATTCAGTACTTC
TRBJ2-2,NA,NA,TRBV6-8,CASSSVPPGNTGELFF,TGTGCCAGCAGTTCCGTCCCCCCAGGGAACACCGGGGAGCTGTTTTTT
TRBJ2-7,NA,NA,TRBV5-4,CASSRDISYEQYF,TGTGCCAGCAGCCGGGACATCTCCTACGAGCAGTACTTC
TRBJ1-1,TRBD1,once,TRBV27,CASSSTQGVRYTEAFF,TGTGCCAGCAGTTCAACCCAGGGGGTTAGGTACACTGAAGCTTTCTTT
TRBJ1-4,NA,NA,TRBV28,CASSPGGAGNEKLFF,TGTGCCAGCAGCCCCGGGGGGGCAGGGAATGAAAAACTGTTTTTT
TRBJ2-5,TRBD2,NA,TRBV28,CASSPGTSGDGETQYF,TGTGCCAGCAGTCCCGGGACTAGCGGGGACGGGGAGACCCAGTACTTC
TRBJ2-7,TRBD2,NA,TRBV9,CASSVYGGSSYEQYF,TGTGCCAGCAGCGTATACGGCGGGAGCTCCTACGAGCAGTACTTC
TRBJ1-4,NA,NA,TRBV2,CASRLGTAEKLFF,TGTGCCAGCAGACTGGGGACTGCTGAAAAACTGTTTTTT
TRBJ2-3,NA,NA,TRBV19,CASSPPGHPSTDTQYF,TGTGCCAGTAGTCCCCCGGGACACCCTAGCACAGATACGCAGTATTTT
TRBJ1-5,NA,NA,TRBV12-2,CASRLEVQGWNQPQHF,TGTGCAAGTCGCTTAGAGGTGCAGGGTTGGAATCAGCCCCAGCATTTT
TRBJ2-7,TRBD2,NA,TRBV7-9,CASSLVGGTYEQYF,TGTGCCAGCAGCTTAGTGGGGGGGACCTACGAGCAGTACTTC
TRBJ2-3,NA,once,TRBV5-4,CASSSGTSTDTQYF,TGTGCCAGCAGCTCCGGGACAAGCACAGATACGCAGTATTTT
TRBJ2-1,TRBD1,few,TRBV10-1,CASSDPARDRAKNEQFF,TGCGCCAGCAGTGACCCTGCCCGGGACAGGGCCAAAAATGAGCAGTTCTTC
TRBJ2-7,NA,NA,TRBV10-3,CAISESGTAYEQYF,TGTGCCATCAGTGAATCCGGTACCGCCTACGAGCAGTACTTC
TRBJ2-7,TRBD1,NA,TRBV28,CASSLGQGVQYF,TGTGCCAGCAGTTTGGGACAGGGGGTGCAGTACTTC
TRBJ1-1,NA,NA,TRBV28,CASSLYGRLMNTEAFF,TGTGCCAGCAGTTTATATGGCCGACTCATGAACACTGAAGCTTTCTTT
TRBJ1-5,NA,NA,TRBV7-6,CASSLGADNQPQHF,TGTGCCAGCAGCTTAGGGGCAGACAATCAGCCCCAGCATTTT
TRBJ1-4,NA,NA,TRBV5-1,CASSFGGEKLFF,TGCGCCAGCAGCTTTGGAGGTGAAAAACTGTTTTTT
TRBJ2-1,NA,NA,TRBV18,CASSPLRYNEQFF,TGTGCCAGCTCACCTCTGAGGTACAATGAGCAGTTCTTC
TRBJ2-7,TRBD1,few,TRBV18,CASSPQKQGNEQYF,TGTGCCAGCTCACCACAAAAACAGGGGAACGAGCAGTACTTC
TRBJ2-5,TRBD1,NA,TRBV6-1,CASSGGQGQTQYF,TGTGCCAGCAGTGGCGGACAGGGCCAGACCCAGTACTTC
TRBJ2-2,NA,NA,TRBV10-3,CAISEWGTPFANTGELFF,TGTGCCATCAGTGAGTGGGGGACACCCTTCGCGAACACCGGGGAGCTGTTTTTT
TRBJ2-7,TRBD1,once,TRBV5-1,CASRSGQGKVYEQYF,TGCGCCAGCAGATCGGGACAGGGGAAGGTCTACGAGCAGTACTTC
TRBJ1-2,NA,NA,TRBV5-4,CASSLETHRNSYTF,TGTGCCAGCAGCTTGGAGACCCACAGGAATAGCTACACCTTC
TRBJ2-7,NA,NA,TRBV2,CASRTSYEQYF,TGTGCCAGCAGGACATCTTACGAGCAGTACTTC
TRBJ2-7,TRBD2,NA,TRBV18,CASSPLLAEVYEQYF,TGTGCCAGCTCACCCTTACTAGCGGAAGTTTACGAGCAGTACTTC
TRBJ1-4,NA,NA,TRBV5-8,CASPTPGAATNEKLFF,TGTGCCAGCCCCACACCGGGAGCCGCAACTAATGAAAAACTGTTTTTT
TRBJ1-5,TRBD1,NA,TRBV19,CASARDRGSVGSNQPQHF,TGTGCCAGTGCCCGGGACAGGGGATCGGTGGGCAGCAATCAGCCCCAGCATTTT
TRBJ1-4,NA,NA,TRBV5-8,CASSTRDKANEKLFF,TGTGCCAGCAGCACCCGGGACAAGGCTAATGAAAAACTGTTTTTT
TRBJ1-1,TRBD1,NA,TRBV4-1,CASSQGTDRATEAFF,TGCGCCAGCAGCCAAGGAACTGACAGGGCCACTGAAGCTTTCTTT
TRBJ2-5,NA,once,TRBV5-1,CASSLTPDSWETQYF,TGCGCCAGCAGCCTAACCCCGGACAGCTGGGAGACCCAGTACTTC
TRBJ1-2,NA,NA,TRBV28,CASSLRSVANYGYTF,TGTGCCAGCAGTTTACGGAGTGTTGCTAACTATGGCTACACCTTC
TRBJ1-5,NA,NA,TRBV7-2,CASSLATGIGQPQHF,TGTGCCAGCAGCTTAGCGACGGGGATAGGGCAGCCCCAGCATTTT
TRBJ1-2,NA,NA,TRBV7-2,CASSLSQGNNYGYTF,TGTGCCAGCAGCTTAAGTCAGGGTAATAACTATGGCTACACCTTC
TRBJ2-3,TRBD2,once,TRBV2,CATRGKRGSADTQYF,TGTGCCACCCGGGGCAAGCGGGGGTCTGCAGATACGCAGTATTTT
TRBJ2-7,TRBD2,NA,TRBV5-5,CASSLEAGDLYEQYF,TGTGCCAGCAGCTTGGAAGCGGGGGACCTCTACGAGCAGTACTTC